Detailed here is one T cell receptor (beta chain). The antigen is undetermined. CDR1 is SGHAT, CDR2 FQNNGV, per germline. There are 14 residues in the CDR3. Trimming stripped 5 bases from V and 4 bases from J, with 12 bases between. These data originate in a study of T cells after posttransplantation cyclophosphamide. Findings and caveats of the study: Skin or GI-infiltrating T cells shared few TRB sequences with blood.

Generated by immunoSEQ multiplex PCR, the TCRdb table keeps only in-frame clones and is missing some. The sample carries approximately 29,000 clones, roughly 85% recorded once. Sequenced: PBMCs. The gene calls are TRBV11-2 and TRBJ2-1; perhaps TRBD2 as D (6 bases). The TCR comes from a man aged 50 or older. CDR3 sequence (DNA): TGTGCCAGCAGCCCTACGGGACTGTACAATGAGCAGTTCTTC. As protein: CASSPTGLYNEQFF.